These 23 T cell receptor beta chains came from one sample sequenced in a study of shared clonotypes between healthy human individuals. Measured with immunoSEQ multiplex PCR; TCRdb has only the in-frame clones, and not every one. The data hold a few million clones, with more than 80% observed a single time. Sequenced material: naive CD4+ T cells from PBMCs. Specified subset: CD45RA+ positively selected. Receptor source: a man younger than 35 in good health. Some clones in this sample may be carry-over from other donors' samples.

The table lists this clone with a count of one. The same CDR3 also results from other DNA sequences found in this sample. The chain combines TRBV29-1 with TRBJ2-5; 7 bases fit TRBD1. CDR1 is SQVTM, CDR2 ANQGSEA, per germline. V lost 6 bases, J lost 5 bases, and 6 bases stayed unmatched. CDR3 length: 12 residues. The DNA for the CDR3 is TGCAGCGTCCGAGGGGGCGGGGAGACCCAGTACTTC. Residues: CSVRGGGETQYF.

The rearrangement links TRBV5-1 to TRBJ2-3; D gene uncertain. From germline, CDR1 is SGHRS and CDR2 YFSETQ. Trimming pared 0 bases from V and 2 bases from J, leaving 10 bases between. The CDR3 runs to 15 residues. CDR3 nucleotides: TGCGCCAGCAGCTTGGGACCAGTAAACACAGATACGCAGTATTTT. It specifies CASSLGPVNTDTQYF. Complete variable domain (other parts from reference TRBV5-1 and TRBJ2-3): KAGVTQTPRYLIKTRGQQVTLSCSPISGHRSVSWYQQTPGQGLQFLFEYFSETQRNKGNFPGRFSGRQFSNSRSEMNVSTLELGDSALYLCASSLGPVNTDTQYFGPGTRLTVL.

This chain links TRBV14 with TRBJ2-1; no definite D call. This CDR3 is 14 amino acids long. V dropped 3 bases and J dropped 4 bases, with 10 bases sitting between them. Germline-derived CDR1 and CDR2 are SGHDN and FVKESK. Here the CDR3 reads CASSHSSGYNEQFF. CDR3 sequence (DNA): TGTGCCAGCAGCCATTCTTCCGGATACAATGAGCAGTTCTTC.

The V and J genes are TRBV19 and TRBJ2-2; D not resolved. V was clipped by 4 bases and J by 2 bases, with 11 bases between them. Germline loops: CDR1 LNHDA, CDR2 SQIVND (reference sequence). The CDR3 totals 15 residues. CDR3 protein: CASSRAPINTGELFF. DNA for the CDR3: TGTGCCAGTAGTAGGGCACCGATTAACACCGGGGAGCTGTTTTTT.

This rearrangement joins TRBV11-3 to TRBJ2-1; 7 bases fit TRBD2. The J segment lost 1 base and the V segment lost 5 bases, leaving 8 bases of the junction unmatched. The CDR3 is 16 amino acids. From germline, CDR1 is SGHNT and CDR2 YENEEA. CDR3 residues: CASSPGRGLSYNEQFF. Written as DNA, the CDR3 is TGTGCCAGCAGCCCTGGGAGGGGCCTTTCCTACAATGAGCAGTTCTTC.

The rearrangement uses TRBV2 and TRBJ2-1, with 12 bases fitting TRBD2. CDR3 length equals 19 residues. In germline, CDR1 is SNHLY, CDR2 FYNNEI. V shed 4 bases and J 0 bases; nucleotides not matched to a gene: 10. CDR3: CASSGLAGGPYSSYNEQFF. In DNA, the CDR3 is TGTGCCAGCAGTGGGCTAGCGGGAGGGCCCTATTCCTCCTACAATGAGCAGTTCTTC.

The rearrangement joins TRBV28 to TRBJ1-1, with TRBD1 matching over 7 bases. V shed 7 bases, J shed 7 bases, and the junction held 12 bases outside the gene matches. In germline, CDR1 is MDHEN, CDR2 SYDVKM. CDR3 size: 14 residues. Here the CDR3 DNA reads TGTGCCAGCAACCCTTCCAGGGGGGTCGGTGAAGCTTTCTTT. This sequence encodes CASNPSRGVGEAFF.

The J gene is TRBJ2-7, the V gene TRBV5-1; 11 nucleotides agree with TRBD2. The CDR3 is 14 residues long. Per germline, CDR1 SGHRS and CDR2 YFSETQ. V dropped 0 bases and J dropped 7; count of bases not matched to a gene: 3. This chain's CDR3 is CASSLDIAGGEQYF. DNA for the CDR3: TGCGCCAGCAGCTTGGATATAGCGGGAGGGGAGCAGTACTTC.

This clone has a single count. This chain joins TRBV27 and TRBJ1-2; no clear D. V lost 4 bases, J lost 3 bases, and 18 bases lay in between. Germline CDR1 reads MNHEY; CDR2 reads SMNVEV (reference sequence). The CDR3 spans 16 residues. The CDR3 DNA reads TGTGCCAGCAGTTCCAGTGCTAGCTCACCCTACTATGGCTACACCTTC. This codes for CASSSSASSPYYGYTF.

Written as DNA, the CDR3 is TGTGCCAGCAGTTTATCGACAGGGAGGTGGAAGACCCAGTACTTC. Its translation: CASSLSTGRWKTQYF. This sequence joins TRBV28 and TRBJ2-5; D may be TRBD1 (7 bases). Germline V CDR1 and CDR2: MDHEN, SYDVKM. The CDR3 runs 15 residues. V was shortened by 1 base and J by 6 bases, with 15 bases between the two germline ends.

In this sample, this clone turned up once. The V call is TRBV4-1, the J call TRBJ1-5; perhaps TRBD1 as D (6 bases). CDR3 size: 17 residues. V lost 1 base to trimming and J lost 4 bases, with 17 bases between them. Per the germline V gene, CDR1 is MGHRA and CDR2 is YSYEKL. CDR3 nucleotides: TGCGCCAGCAGCCAAGTGGGGGGCAGGGTCTGGAATCAGCCCCAGCATTTT. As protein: CASSQVGGRVWNQPQHF.

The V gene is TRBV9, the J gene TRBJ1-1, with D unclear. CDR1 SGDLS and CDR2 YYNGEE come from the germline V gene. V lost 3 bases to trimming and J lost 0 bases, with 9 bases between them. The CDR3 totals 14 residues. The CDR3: CASSGYSVNTEAFF. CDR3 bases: TGTGCCAGCAGCGGTTACAGTGTGAACACTGAAGCTTTCTTT.

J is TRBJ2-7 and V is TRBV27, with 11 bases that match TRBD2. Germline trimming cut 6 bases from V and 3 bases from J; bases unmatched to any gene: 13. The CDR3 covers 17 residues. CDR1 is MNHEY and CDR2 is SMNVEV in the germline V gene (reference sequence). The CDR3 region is CASRRGTSGTSRYEQYF. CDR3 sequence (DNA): TGTGCCAGCAGGCGCGGGACTAGCGGAACTTCCCGCTACGAGCAGTACTTC.

The CDR3 is CASSWGQGAYEQYF. CDR3 coding DNA: TGTGCCAGCAGCTGGGGACAGGGGGCCTACGAGCAGTACTTC. The chain is built from TRBV7-2 and TRBJ2-7, with TRBD1 matching 11 bases. Germline values: CDR1 SGHTA, CDR2 FQGNSA. The CDR3 contains 14 residues. Trimming removed 4 bases from V and 2 bases from J; junction bases left unmatched: 1.

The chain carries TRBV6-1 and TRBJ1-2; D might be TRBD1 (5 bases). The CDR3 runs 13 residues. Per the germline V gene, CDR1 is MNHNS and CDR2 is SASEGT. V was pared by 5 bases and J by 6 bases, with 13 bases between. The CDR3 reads CASSQRDGDGYTF. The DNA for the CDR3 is TGTGCCAGCAGTCAGCGGGACGGCGATGGCTACACCTTC.

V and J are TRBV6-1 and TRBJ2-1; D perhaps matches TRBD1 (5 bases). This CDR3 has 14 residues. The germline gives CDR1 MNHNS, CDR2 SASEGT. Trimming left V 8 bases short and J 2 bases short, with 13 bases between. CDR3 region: CASCRQQTYNEQFF. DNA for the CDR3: TGTGCCAGCTGTAGACAGCAAACCTACAATGAGCAGTTCTTC.

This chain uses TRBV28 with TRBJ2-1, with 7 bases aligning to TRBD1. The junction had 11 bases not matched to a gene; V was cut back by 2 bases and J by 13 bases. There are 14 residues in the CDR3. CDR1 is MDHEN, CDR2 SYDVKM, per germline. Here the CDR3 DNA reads TGTGCCAGCAGTTTACGGGAAAGGGGGCGATTACAGTTCTTC. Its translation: CASSLRERGRLQFF.

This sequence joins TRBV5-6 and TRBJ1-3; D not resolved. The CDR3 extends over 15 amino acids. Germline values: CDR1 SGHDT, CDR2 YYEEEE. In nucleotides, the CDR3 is TGTCCCCCCCGGGGAGCCAGCGCCCTTGGAAACACCATATATTTT. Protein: CPPRGASALGNTIYF.

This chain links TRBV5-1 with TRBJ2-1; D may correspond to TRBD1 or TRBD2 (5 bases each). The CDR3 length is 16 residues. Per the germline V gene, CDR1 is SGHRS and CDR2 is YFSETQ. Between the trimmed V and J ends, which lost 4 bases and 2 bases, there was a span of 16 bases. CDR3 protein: CASSPEEATAYNEQFF. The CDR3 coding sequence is TGCGCCAGCAGCCCGGAGGAAGCGACAGCCTACAATGAGCAGTTCTTC.

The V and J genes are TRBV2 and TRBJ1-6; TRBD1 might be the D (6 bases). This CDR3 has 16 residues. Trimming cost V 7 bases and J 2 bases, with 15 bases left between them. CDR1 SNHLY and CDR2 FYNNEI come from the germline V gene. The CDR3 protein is CASIRFTGTYNSPLHF. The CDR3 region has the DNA TGTGCCAGCATTAGATTCACAGGGACCTATAATTCACCCCTCCACTTT.

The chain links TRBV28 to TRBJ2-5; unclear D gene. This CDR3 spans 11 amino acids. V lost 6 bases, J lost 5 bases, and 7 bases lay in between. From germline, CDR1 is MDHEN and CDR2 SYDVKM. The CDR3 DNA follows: TGTGCCAGCAGGGGCACTGAGACCCAGTACTTC. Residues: CASRGTETQYF.

The CDR3 region has the DNA TGCGCCAGCACCAATGGGGGACCCTCTGGACGAGAGTACTTC. It yields the protein CASTNGGPSGREYF. The V and J genes are TRBV5-1 and TRBJ2-7; D possibly uses TRBD1 or TRBD2 (5 bases each). V was clipped by 6 bases and J by 11 bases, with 24 bases between them. The CDR3 consists of 14 residues. Germline CDR1 reads SGHRS; CDR2 reads YFSETQ.

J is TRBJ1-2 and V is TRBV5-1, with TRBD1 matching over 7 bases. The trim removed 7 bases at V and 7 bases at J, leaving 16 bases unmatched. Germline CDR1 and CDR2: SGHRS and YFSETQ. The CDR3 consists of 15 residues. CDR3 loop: CASREGGAEVAGYTF. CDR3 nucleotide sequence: TGCGCCAGCCGGGAAGGGGGCGCAGAAGTGGCTGGCTACACCTTC.